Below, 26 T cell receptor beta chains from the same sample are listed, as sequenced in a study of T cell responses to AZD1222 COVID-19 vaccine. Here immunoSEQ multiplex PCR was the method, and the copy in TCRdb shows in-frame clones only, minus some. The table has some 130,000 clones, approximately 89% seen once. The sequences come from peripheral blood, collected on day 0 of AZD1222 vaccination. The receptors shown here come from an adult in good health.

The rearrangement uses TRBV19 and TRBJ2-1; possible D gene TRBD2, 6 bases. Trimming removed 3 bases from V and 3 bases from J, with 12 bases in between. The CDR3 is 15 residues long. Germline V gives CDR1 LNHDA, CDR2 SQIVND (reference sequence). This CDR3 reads CASSIQEGSYNEQFF. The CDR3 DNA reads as TGTGCCAGTAGTATCCAGGAGGGTAGCTACAATGAGCAGTTCTTC.

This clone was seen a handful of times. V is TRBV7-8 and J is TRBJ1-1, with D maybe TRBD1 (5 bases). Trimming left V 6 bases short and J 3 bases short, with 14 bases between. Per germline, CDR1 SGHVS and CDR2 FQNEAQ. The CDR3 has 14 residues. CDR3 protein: CASSPTRADTEAFF. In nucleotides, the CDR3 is TGTGCCAGCAGTCCCACCAGGGCGGACACTGAAGCTTTCTTT.

The CDR3 region has the DNA TGTGCCAGCAGCTTGGCCGTGGGGCCTAGCTCCTACAATGAGCAGTTCTTC. It encodes CASSLAVGPSSYNEQFF. The rearrangement uses TRBV5-4 and TRBJ2-1; a weak D match, TRBD1 (5 bases). With 0 bases removed from V and 0 bases from J, the gap between germline ends came to 13 bases. The CDR3 has 17 residues. Germline V gene data show CDR1 as SGHNT and CDR2 as YYREEE (reference sequence).

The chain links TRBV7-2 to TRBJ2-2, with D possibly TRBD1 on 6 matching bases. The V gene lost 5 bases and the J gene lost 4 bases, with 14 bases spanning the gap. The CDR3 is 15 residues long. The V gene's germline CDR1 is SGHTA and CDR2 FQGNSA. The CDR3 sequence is CASSGRDISTGELFF. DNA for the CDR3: TGTGCCAGCAGCGGCCGGGACATATCCACCGGGGAGCTGTTTTTT.

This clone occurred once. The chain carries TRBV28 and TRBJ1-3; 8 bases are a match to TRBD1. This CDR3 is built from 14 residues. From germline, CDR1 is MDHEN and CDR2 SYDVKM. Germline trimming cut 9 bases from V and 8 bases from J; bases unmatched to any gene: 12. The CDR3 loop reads CASRTGFYSHTIYF. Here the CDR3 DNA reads TGTGCCAGTCGGACAGGGTTCTATTCCCACACCATATATTTT.

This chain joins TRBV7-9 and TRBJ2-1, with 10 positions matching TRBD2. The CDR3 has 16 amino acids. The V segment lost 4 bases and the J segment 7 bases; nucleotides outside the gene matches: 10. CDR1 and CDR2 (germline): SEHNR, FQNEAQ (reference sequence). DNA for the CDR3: TGTGCCAGCAGCTGGTCGACTAGCGGGTCGGGGAATGAGCAGTTCTTC. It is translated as CASSWSTSGSGNEQFF.

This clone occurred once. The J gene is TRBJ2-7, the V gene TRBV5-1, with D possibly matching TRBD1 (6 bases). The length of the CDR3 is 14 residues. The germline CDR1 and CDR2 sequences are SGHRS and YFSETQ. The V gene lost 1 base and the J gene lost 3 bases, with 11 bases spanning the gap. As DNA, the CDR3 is TGCGCCAGCAGCTTGCTACAGGGCAACTACGAGCAGTACTTC. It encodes CASSLLQGNYEQYF.

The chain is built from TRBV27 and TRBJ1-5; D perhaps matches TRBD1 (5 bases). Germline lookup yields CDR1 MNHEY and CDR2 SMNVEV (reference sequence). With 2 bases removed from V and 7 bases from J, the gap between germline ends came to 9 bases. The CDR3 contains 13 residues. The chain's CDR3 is CASSLKGTQPQHF. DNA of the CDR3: TGTGCCAGCAGTTTAAAAGGGACCCAGCCCCAGCATTTT.

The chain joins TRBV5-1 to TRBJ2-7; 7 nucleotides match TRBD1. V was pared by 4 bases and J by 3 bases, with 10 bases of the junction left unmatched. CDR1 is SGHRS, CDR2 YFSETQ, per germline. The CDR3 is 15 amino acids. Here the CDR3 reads CASSLETGLIYEQYF. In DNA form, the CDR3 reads TGCGCCAGCAGCCTAGAGACAGGGCTTATCTACGAGCAGTACTTC.

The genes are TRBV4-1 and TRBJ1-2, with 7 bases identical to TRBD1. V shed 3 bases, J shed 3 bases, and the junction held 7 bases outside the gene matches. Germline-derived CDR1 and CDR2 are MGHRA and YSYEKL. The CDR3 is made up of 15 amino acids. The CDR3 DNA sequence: TGCGCCAGCAGCCACCTGTACAGGGGTGACTATGGCTACACCTTC. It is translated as CASSHLYRGDYGYTF.

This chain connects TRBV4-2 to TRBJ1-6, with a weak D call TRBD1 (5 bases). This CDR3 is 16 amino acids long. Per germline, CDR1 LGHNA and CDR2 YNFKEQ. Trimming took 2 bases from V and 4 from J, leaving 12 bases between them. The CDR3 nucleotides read TGTGCCAGCAGCCAACGAAGGGGACTTTATAATTCACCCCTCCACTTT. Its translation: CASSQRRGLYNSPLHF.

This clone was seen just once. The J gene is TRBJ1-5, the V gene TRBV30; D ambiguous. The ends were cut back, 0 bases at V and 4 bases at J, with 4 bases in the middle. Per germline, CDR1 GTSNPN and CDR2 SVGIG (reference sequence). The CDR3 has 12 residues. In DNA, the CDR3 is TGTGCCTGGAGTGTAGTGAATCAGCCCCAGCATTTT. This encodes CAWSVVNQPQHF.

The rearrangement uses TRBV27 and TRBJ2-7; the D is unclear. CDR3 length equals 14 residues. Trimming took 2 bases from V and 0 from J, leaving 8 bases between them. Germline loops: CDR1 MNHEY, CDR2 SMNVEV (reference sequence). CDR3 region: CASSLRTASYEQYF. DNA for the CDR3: TGTGCCAGCAGTTTACGGACGGCCTCCTACGAGCAGTACTTC.

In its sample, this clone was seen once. CDR3 protein: CASSQAGAGGPGEQYF. CDR3 sequence (DNA): TGTGCCAGCAGCCAAGCGGGCGCGGGGGGGCCTGGGGAGCAGTACTTC. The rearrangement uses TRBV3-1 (or the pseudogene TRBV3-2) and TRBJ2-7; 9 nucleotides agree with TRBD2. CDR3 size: 16 residues. Germline V gene lookup returns CDR1 LGHDT and CDR2 YNNKEL (reference sequence). Unmatched junction bases numbered 11, after V lost 1 base and J lost 7 bases.

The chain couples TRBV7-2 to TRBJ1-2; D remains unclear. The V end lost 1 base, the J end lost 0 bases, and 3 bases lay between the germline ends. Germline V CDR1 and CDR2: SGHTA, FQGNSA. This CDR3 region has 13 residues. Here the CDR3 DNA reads TGTGCCAGCAGCTTAGGGGCTAACTATGGCTACACCTTC. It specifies CASSLGANYGYTF.

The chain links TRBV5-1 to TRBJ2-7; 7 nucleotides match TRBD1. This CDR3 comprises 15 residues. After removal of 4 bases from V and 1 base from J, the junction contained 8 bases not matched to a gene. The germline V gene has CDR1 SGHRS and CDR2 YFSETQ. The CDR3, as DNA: TGCGCCAGCAGCCCGCATACAGGGGTTTCCTACGAGCAGTACTTC. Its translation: CASSPHTGVSYEQYF.

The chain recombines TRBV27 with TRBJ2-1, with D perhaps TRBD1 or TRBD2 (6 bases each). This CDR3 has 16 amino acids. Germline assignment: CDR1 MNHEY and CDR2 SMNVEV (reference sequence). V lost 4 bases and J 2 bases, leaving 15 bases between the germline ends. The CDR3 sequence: CASSSSAGQTYNEQFF. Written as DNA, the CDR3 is TGTGCCAGCAGTTCCTCGGCGGGACAAACCTACAATGAGCAGTTCTTC.

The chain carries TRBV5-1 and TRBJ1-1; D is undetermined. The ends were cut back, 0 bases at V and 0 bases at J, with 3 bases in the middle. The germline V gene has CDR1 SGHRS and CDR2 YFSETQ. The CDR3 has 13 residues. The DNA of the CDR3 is TGCGCCAGCAGCTTGGACTTGAACACTGAAGCTTTCTTT. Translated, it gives CASSLDLNTEAFF.

The chain's CDR3 is CASSQTPGVGGYTF. The CDR3 nucleotides read TGTGCCAGCAGCCAAACCCCAGGGGTAGGGGGCTACACCTTC. V gene TRBV7-3 combines with J gene TRBJ1-2; possible D gene TRBD1, 6 bases. V dropped 5 bases and J dropped 8 bases, with 18 bases sitting between them. The CDR3 runs to 14 residues. Germline V gene sequence: CDR1 SGHTA, CDR2 FQGTGA.

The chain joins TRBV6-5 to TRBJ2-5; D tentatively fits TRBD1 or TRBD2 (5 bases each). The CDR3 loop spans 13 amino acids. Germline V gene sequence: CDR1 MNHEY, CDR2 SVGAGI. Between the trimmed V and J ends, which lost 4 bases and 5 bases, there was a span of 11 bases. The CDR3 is CASSLGELETQYF. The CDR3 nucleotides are TGTGCCAGCAGTTTGGGGGAGCTGGAGACCCAGTACTTC.

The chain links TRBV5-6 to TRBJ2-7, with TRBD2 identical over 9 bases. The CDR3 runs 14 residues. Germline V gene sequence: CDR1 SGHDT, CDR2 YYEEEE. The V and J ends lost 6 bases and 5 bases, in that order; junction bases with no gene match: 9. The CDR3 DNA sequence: TGTGCCAGCAATAATACTAGCGGGCCGAACGAGCAGTACTTC. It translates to CASNNTSGPNEQYF.

The CDR3, as DNA: TGTGCTAGTGGTTTGGGCTGGACCCCCTGGGAGACCCAGTACTTC. Residues: CASGLGWTPWETQYF. The rearrangement joins TRBV12-5 to TRBJ2-5; D is unclear. Trimming removed 1 base at V and 5 bases at J, with 14 bases between. CDR1 and CDR2 from the germline V gene are LGHNT and FRNRAP. The CDR3 has 15 amino acids.

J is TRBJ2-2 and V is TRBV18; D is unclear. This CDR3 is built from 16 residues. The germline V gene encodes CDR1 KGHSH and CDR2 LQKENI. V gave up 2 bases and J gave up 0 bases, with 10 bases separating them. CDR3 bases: TGTGCCAGCTCACCAAATGGCGGAACGAACACCGGGGAGCTGTTTTTT. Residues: CASSPNGGTNTGELFF. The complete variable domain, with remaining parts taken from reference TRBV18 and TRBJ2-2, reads NAGVMQNPRHLVRRRGQEARLRCSPMKGHSHVYWYRQLPEEGLKFMVYLQKENIIDESGMPKERFSAEFPKEGPSILRIQQVVRGDSAAYFCASSPNGGTNTGELFFGEGSRLTVL.

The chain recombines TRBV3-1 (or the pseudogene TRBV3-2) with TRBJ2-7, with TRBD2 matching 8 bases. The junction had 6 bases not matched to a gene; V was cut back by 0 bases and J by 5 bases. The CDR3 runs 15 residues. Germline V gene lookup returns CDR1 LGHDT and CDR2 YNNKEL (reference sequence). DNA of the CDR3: TGTGCCAGCAGCCAAGATTCCAGCGGGAGCGACGAGCAGTACTTC. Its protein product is CASSQDSSGSDEQYF.

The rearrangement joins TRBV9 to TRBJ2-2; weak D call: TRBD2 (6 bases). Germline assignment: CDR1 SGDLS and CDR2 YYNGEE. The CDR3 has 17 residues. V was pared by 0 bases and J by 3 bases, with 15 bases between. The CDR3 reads CASSVASAGLDTGELFF. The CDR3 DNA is TGTGCCAGCAGCGTAGCTTCCGCGGGGCTAGACACCGGGGAGCTGTTTTTT.

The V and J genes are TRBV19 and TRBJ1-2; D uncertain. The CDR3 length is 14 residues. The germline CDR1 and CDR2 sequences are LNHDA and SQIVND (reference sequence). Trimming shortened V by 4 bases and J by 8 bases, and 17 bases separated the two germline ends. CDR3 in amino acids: CASSTRAGFFGYTF. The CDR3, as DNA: TGTGCCAGTAGTACCCGGGCGGGGTTCTTCGGCTACACCTTC.